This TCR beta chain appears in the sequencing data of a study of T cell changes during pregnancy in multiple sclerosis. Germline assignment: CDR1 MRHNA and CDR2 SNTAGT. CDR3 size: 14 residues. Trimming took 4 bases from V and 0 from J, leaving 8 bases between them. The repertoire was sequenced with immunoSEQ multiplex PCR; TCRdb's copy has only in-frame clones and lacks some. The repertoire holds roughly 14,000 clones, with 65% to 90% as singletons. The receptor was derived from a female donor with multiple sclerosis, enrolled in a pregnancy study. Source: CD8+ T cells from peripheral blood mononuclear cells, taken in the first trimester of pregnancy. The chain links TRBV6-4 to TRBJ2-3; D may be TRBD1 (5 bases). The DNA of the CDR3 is TGTGCCAGCAGTGCCAGGGCAAGCACAGATACGCAGTATTTT. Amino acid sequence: CASSARASTDTQYF.